The 30 T cell receptor beta chains below were found in one sample sequenced in a study of technical replicates of blood from a handful of donors. Measured with immunoSEQ multiplex PCR; TCRdb has only the in-frame clones, and not every one. Of tens of thousands of clones listed, around 90% are singletons. The sequenced sample was T cells isolated from PBMCs. These receptors all stem from a human donor in good health.

The chain couples TRBV11-3 to TRBJ2-3, with 7 bases aligning to TRBD2. The junction had 5 bases not matched to a gene; V was cut back by 10 bases and J by 1 base. CDR1 SGHNT and CDR2 YENEEA come from the germline V gene. The CDR3 spans 13 residues. CDR3 in DNA: TGTGCCACCGCGGGGGACCGCACAGATACGCAGTATTTT. This encodes CATAGDRTDTQYF.

This sequence joins TRBV4-1 and TRBJ2-5; maybe TRBD1 (6 bases). V shed 4 bases and J shed 2 bases, with 14 bases lying between them. The CDR3 runs to 15 residues. The germline gives CDR1 MGHRA, CDR2 YSYEKL. Here the CDR3 DNA reads TGCGCCAGCAGCCCGCTGTTCAGGGGACAAGAGACCCAGTACTTC. Translated: CASSPLFRGQETQYF.

The chain has TRBV11-3 and TRBJ2-3; the match to TRBD2 covers 7 bases. The V gene end was trimmed by 5 bases and the J gene end by 0 bases; junction bases not matched to a gene: 5. This CDR3 has 15 residues. Looked up from germline, CDR1 is SGHNT and CDR2 is YENEEA. For the CDR3, the DNA is TGTGCCAGCAGCGGCTACGGGGGGAGCACAGATACGCAGTATTTT. Protein: CASSGYGGSTDTQYF.

CDR3 amino acids: CASRTLPGTGELFF. The CDR3 region has the DNA TGTGCCAGTCGGACACTGCCGGGCACCGGGGAGCTGTTTTTT. The V call is TRBV11-2, the J call TRBJ2-2; a possible D gene is TRBD1 (5 bases). Trimming stripped 9 bases from V and 4 bases from J, with 15 bases between. The CDR3 consists of 14 residues. CDR1 is SGHAT and CDR2 is FQNNGV in the germline V gene.

This chain connects TRBV27 to TRBJ1-5; no clear D. Trimming removed 9 bases at V and 11 bases at J, with 14 bases between. Looked up from germline, CDR1 is MNHEY and CDR2 is SMNVEV (reference sequence). This CDR3 region has 11 residues. The CDR3 nucleotides are TGTGCCAGTGGAGAGGAATCAGCCCAGCATTTT. Protein: CASGEESAQHF.

This sequence joins TRBV5-6 and TRBJ2-5; TRBD1 agrees at 8 bases. The J segment lost 7 bases and the V segment lost 6 bases, leaving 14 bases of the junction unmatched. This CDR3 spans 15 amino acids. Per the germline V gene, CDR1 is SGHDT and CDR2 is YYEEEE. CDR3 coding DNA: TGTGCCAGCACTTCCCTGGGGACAGGACGGGGGACCCAGTACTTC. This translates into CASTSLGTGRGTQYF.

The chain's CDR3 is CASTLGGVDTEAFF. The CDR3 coding sequence is TGTGCCAGCACCTTGGGGGGAGTAGACACTGAAGCTTTCTTT. The chain combines TRBV6-5 with TRBJ1-1, with D perhaps TRBD1 (5 bases). Per the germline V gene, CDR1 is MNHEY and CDR2 is SVGAGI. V lost 7 bases, J lost 3 bases, and 15 bases lay in between. The CDR3 totals 14 residues.

This chain connects TRBV27 to TRBJ1-5; 11 bases line up with TRBD1. This CDR3 has 17 amino acids. V lost 5 bases, J lost 4 bases, and 10 bases stayed unmatched. Germline CDR1 MNHEY, CDR2 SMNVEV (reference sequence). The chain's CDR3 is CASSPGLDRGPNQPQHF. Written as DNA, the CDR3 is TGTGCCAGCAGTCCGGGTTTGGACAGGGGGCCTAATCAGCCCCAGCATTTT.

The V and J genes are TRBV11-2 and TRBJ2-1; the match to TRBD1 covers 9 bases. The CDR3 has 15 amino acids. The J segment lost 4 bases and the V segment lost 3 bases, leaving 4 bases of the junction unmatched. Germline lookup yields CDR1 SGHAT and CDR2 FQNNGV. DNA of the CDR3: TGTGCCAGCAGCTTTTCCGGGACAGGGTACAATGAGCAGTTCTTC. Protein sequence: CASSFSGTGYNEQFF.

The chain employs TRBV2 and TRBJ2-2; D unclear. CDR3 size: 11 residues. V lost 7 bases and J 5 bases, leaving 5 bases between the germline ends. Germline CDR1 SNHLY, CDR2 FYNNEI. In DNA, the CDR3 is TGTGCCAGCACCCAGACCGGGGAGCTGTTTTTT. It is translated as CASTQTGELFF.

The chain carries TRBV28 and TRBJ2-7; 9 bases align to TRBD1. Trimming at V came to 2 bases and at J to 4 bases, leaving 6 bases not matched to a gene. The CDR3 covers 15 residues. Per the germline V gene, CDR1 is MDHEN and CDR2 is SYDVKM. CDR3 coding DNA: TGTGCCAGCAGTTTAAAGACAGGGGGGAATTACGAGCAGTACTTC. It specifies CASSLKTGGNYEQYF.

In its sample, this clone was seen a few times. The chain links TRBV7-3 to TRBJ1-5; maybe TRBD1 (5 bases). V lost 2 bases to trimming and J lost 5 bases, with 7 bases between them. The CDR3 spans 13 residues. Germline values: CDR1 SGHTA, CDR2 FQGTGA. CDR3 sequence: CASSLGGDQPQHF. For the CDR3, the DNA is TGTGCCAGCAGCTTAGGGGGGGATCAGCCCCAGCATTTT.

V and J are TRBV27 and TRBJ1-5; TRBD1 might be the D (5 bases). Germline-derived CDR1 and CDR2 are MNHEY and SMNVEV (reference sequence). The V end lost 3 bases, the J end lost 8 bases, and 11 bases lay between the germline ends. The CDR3 runs 13 residues. CDR3 region: CASSLGGAEPQHF. In nucleotides, the CDR3 is TGTGCCAGCAGTTTGGGAGGGGCCGAGCCCCAGCATTTT.

The V gene is TRBV15, the J gene TRBJ1-6; possibly TRBD1 for D (6 bases). V lost 0 bases and J lost 4, with 10 bases in between. From germline, CDR1 is LNHNV and CDR2 YYDKDF (reference sequence). This CDR3 has 16 amino acids. The CDR3 reads CATSRDRGQYNSPLHF. In DNA form, the CDR3 reads TGTGCCACCAGCAGAGATAGGGGACAATATAATTCACCCCTCCACTTT.

Only one count was recorded for this clone. The chain links TRBV23-1 to TRBJ1-2; 12 positions agree with TRBD1. TRBV23-1 is treated as an ORF (open reading frame) with a function not yet certain. The CDR3 has 16 amino acids. V was clipped by 0 bases and J by 6 bases; unmatched bases: 5. Written as DNA, the CDR3 is TGCGCCAGCAGTCAATCGCCGGGACAGGGGGCGAATGGCTACACCTTC. Translation: CASSQSPGQGANGYTF.

The chain couples TRBV10-3 to TRBJ2-5, with D possibly matching TRBD1 (5 bases). The V gene lost 9 bases and the J gene lost 1 base, with 6 bases spanning the gap. The CDR3 totals 11 residues. Germline CDR1 ENHRY, CDR2 SYGVKD. The CDR3 is CAIGVQETQYF. DNA for the CDR3: TGTGCCATAGGGGTCCAAGAGACCCAGTACTTC.

The V gene is TRBV9, the J gene TRBJ2-7; 10 bases are a match to TRBD1. In germline, CDR1 is SGDLS, CDR2 YYNGEE. With 0 bases clipped from V and 4 bases from J, the junction kept 4 bases outside the gene matches. This CDR3 spans 15 amino acids. Here the CDR3 reads CASSVAGTGVYEQYF. The CDR3 nucleotides are TGTGCCAGCAGCGTAGCTGGGACAGGGGTTTACGAGCAGTACTTC.

The J gene is TRBJ1-2, the V gene TRBV18; D remains unclear. Germline lookup yields CDR1 KGHSH and CDR2 LQKENI. Trimming took off 0 bases at V and 3 bases at J, with 11 bases between the two ends. CDR3 length equals 15 residues. DNA for the CDR3: TGTGCCAGCTCACCACCGACGACACCGGACTATGGCTACACCTTC. It codes for CASSPPTTPDYGYTF.

The chain recombines TRBV28 with TRBJ2-7, with 7 bases identical to TRBD1. Germline V lookup: CDR1 MDHEN, CDR2 SYDVKM. This CDR3 spans 10 amino acids. The ends lost 8 bases at V and 12 bases at J; junction bases unmatched: 7. In DNA, the CDR3 is TGTGCCAGCCGTACGGGACAGTGGTACTTC. It codes for CASRTGQWYF.

This clone occurred a few times. This chain uses TRBV4-1 with TRBJ1-1; D is possibly TRBD1 (5 bases). V shed 3 bases and J shed 7 bases, with 18 bases lying between them. The germline V gene encodes CDR1 MGHRA and CDR2 YSYEKL. CDR3 length: 15 amino acids. The CDR3 here is CASSHHSGGKGEAFF. CDR3 bases: TGCGCCAGCAGCCACCACTCGGGGGGAAAGGGTGAAGCTTTCTTT.

This chain links TRBV28 with TRBJ2-7, with D tentatively TRBD1 (6 bases). Germline CDR1 is MDHEN and CDR2 is SYDVKM. The CDR3 sequence is 13 residues long. Trimming removed 7 bases at V and 3 bases at J, with 13 bases between. The CDR3 region has the DNA TGTGCCAGCACCCCTGGGGGCGGCTACGAGCAGTACTTC. This gives the protein CASTPGGGYEQYF.

Only one count was recorded for this clone. J is TRBJ1-1 and V is TRBV4-2; D possibly corresponds to TRBD1 (6 bases). The germline V gene encodes CDR1 LGHNA and CDR2 YNFKEQ. Trimming removed 3 bases at V and 1 base at J, with 9 bases between. CDR3 length equals 14 residues. CDR3 residues: CASSQVGQNTEAFF. The CDR3 nucleotides are TGTGCCAGCAGCCAGGTGGGACAGAACACTGAAGCTTTCTTT.

This sequence joins TRBV25-1 and TRBJ1-5; D remains unclear. The CDR3 loop spans 13 amino acids. Germline V gene sequence: CDR1 MGHDK, CDR2 SYGVNS. V gave up 5 bases and J gave up 5 bases, with 10 bases separating them. CDR3 nucleotides: TGTGCCAGCAGTTCCACAAGTTATCAGCCCCAGCATTTT. It codes for CASSSTSYQPQHF.

The table lists this clone with a few counts. The rearrangement joins TRBV30 to TRBJ1-1; D remains ambiguous. V lost 2 bases and J 3 bases, leaving 16 bases between the germline ends. The CDR3 totals 15 residues. CDR1 and CDR2 (germline): GTSNPN, SVGIG (reference sequence). The CDR3 sequence is CAWSLTPPRYTEAFF. Here the CDR3 DNA reads TGTGCCTGGAGTCTAACCCCACCACGTTACACTGAAGCTTTCTTT.

V and J are TRBV5-1 and TRBJ2-5, with D perhaps TRBD1 (5 bases). Trimming removed 0 bases from V and 1 base from J, with 7 bases in between. Germline V lookup: CDR1 SGHRS, CDR2 YFSETQ. CDR3 size: 14 residues. The CDR3 DNA reads as TGCGCCAGCAGCTTGGGACAGTTCCAAGAGACCCAGTACTTC. Protein: CASSLGQFQETQYF.

The CDR3 DNA reads as TGTGCCAGCAGGCAGGGGACCAACACCGGGGAGCTGTTTTTT. This sequence encodes CASRQGTNTGELFF. This chain joins TRBV9 and TRBJ2-2, with a possible D match to TRBD1 (6 bases). The germline V gene encodes CDR1 SGDLS and CDR2 YYNGEE. V dropped 5 bases and J dropped 2 bases, with 10 bases sitting between them. This CDR3 region has 14 residues.

This chain connects TRBV6-1 to TRBJ2-7; D perhaps matches TRBD2 (6 bases). Germline V gene sequence: CDR1 MNHNS, CDR2 SASEGT. Trimming stripped 6 bases from V and 6 bases from J, with 18 bases between. CDR3 length: 14 amino acids. The CDR3 nucleotides read TGTGCCAGCAGGCGGGGACGGCGAGAAGGCGAGCAGTACTTC. Amino acid sequence: CASRRGRREGEQYF.

The V and J genes are TRBV27 and TRBJ2-5; tentatively, D is TRBD2 (6 bases). The CDR3 is made up of 12 amino acids. CDR1 is MNHEY and CDR2 is SMNVEV in the germline V gene (reference sequence). V lost 8 bases to trimming and J lost 7 bases, with 14 bases between them. In nucleotides, the CDR3 is TGTGCCAGCTGCCTGTCCGGGGGGACCCAGTACTTC. Its translation: CASCLSGGTQYF.

The V gene is TRBV27, the J gene TRBJ2-1; the D gene is possibly TRBD1 (5 bases). This CDR3 spans 14 amino acids. The V gene's germline CDR1 is MNHEY and CDR2 SMNVEV (reference sequence). V lost 6 bases and J 0 bases, leaving 9 bases between the germline ends. The CDR3, as DNA: TGTGCCAGCAGAATACAGGACTCCTACAATGAGCAGTTCTTC. Protein sequence: CASRIQDSYNEQFF.

The V call is TRBV12-5, the J call TRBJ2-3, with 8 nucleotides matching TRBD2. There are 17 residues in the CDR3. V shed 0 bases and J 4 bases; nucleotides not matched to a gene: 9. Germline V gene data show CDR1 as LGHNT and CDR2 as FRNRAP. The CDR3 spells CASGLVRARGGADTQYF. In DNA form, the CDR3 reads TGTGCTAGTGGTTTGGTCCGAGCCCGGGGGGGTGCAGATACGCAGTATTTT.